In its sample, the clone carrying this TCR beta chain was seen many times. Its antigen is currently unknown. Unique molecular identifiers were affixed to single, distinct cDNA molecules. MiXCR, run by TCRdb on the 5' RACE reads, gives a single entry per CDR3 protein. The sample carries fewer than 85,000 distinct CDR3 sequences, approximately 13% recorded once. The sample comes from a study of early T cells in non-severe SARS-CoV-2 infection. Study summary: With bulk RNA from unsorted whole blood as input, sequencing yielded unpaired chains.

V shed 8 bases and J shed 4 bases, with 8 bases lying between them. The CDR3 is 11 amino acids. Overall study results and limits: Lookups in VDJdb leaned toward anti-spike CD8 responses and missed private and CD4 specificities.

Sequenced material: whole blood. The TCR was taken from an adult who was a healthcare worker with PCR-confirmed SARS-CoV-2 infection or an uninfected control (not recorded which). The chain recombines TRBV12-3 or TRBV12-4 with TRBJ1-1; perhaps TRBD1 as D (5 bases). CDR3 residues: CASRGATEAFF. The CDR3 DNA follows: TGTGCCAGCCGAGGGGCCACTGAAGCTTTCTTT.